What follows are 15 T cell receptor beta chains derived from one specimen sequenced in a study of T cell responses to AZD1222 COVID-19 vaccine. Assay used: immunoSEQ multiplex PCR; TCRdb lists only in-frame clones, some missing. This sample has tens of thousands of clones, with about nine tenths found just once. The sequencing used peripheral blood, collected on day 0 of AZD1222 vaccination. The receptors stem from an adult in good health.

This sequence joins TRBV2 and TRBJ1-5; a weak D match, TRBD1 (5 bases). Germline CDR1 SNHLY, CDR2 FYNNEI. Deletions cut 11 bases from V and 2 bases from J, with 16 bases between. The CDR3 extends over 14 amino acids. CDR3 nucleotides: TGTGCCCAGAGCAGGGAGGGCGGCAATCAGCCCCAGCATTTT. It yields the protein CAQSREGGNQPQHF. The whole variable domain, remainder taken from reference TRBV2 and TRBJ1-5, is EPEVTQTPSHQVTQMGQEVILRCVPISNHLYFYWYRQILGQKVEFLVSFYNNEISEKSEIFDDQFSVERPDGSNFTLKIRSTKLEDSAMYFCAQSREGGNQPQHFGDGTRLSIL.

The chain carries TRBV28 and TRBJ2-1; 7 bases map to TRBD2. The germline V gene encodes CDR1 MDHEN and CDR2 SYDVKM. Trimming at V came to 5 bases and at J to 4 bases, leaving 8 bases not matched to a gene. The length of the CDR3 is 15 residues. The CDR3 DNA reads TGTGCCAGCAGTGTCCGGGACTACCTTTACAATGAGCAGTTCTTC. Residues: CASSVRDYLYNEQFF. The variable domain in full, completed from reference TRBV28 and TRBJ2-1, reads DVKVTQSSRYLVKRTGEKVFLECVQDMDHENMFWYRQDPGLGLRLIYFSYDVKMKEKGDIPEGYSVSREKKERFSLILESASTNQTSMYLCASSVRDYLYNEQFFGPGTRLTVL.

The rearrangement joins TRBV6-1 to TRBJ1-1; no definite D call. The germline V and J ends were trimmed by 8 bases and 4 bases, with 17 bases remaining between them. From germline, CDR1 is MNHNS and CDR2 SASEGT. This CDR3 is 14 amino acids long. Here the CDR3 DNA reads TGTGCCAGCCACCATGACGCGCCTCCCACTGAAGCTTTCTTT. As protein: CASHHDAPPTEAFF.

This clone was counted once. The J gene is TRBJ2-7, the V gene TRBV10-3; 9 bases line up with TRBD1. After removal of 6 bases from V and 4 bases from J, the junction contained 10 bases not matched to a gene. CDR3 length: 15 amino acids. Germline lookup yields CDR1 ENHRY and CDR2 SYGVKD. Here the CDR3 DNA reads TGTGCCATCAGAGAACCCGGGACAGGGCTTTACGAGCAGTACTTC. Its translation is CAIREPGTGLYEQYF.

V gene TRBV7-2 combines with J gene TRBJ2-3, with TRBD1 matching over 9 bases. Germline values: CDR1 SGHTA, CDR2 FQGNSA. Losses at the gene ends were 1 base for V and 1 base for J; bases not matched to a gene: 6. This CDR3 comprises 17 residues. The CDR3: CASSLVTGGDGTDTQYF. The CDR3 DNA reads as TGTGCCAGCAGCTTAGTGACAGGGGGTGATGGCACAGATACGCAGTATTTT.

The chain uses TRBV7-2 and TRBJ2-5; D unresolved. Trimming removed 1 base from V and 5 bases from J, with 5 bases in between. This CDR3 has 12 residues. Germline values: CDR1 SGHTA, CDR2 FQGNSA. The CDR3, as DNA: TGTGCCAGCAGCTTAGTGGGGGAGACCCAGTACTTC. Its protein product is CASSLVGETQYF.

The J gene is TRBJ2-1, the V gene TRBV3-1 (or the pseudogene TRBV3-2); 10 bases fit TRBD2. Germline V gene data show CDR1 as LGHDT and CDR2 as YNNKEL (reference sequence). This CDR3 is built from 20 residues. The trim removed 2 bases at V and 0 bases at J, leaving 13 bases unmatched. The CDR3 DNA reads TGTGCCAGCAGCCAAACCGGAGGCCTAGCGGGAGTCCCCTCCTACAATGAGCAGTTCTTC. Translation gives CASSQTGGLAGVPSYNEQFF.

This rearrangement joins TRBV4-2 to TRBJ2-7; TRBD2 matches at 10 bases. After removal of 3 bases from V and 5 bases from J, the junction contained 7 bases not matched to a gene. CDR1 and CDR2 from the germline V gene are LGHNA and YNFKEQ. The CDR3 has 15 amino acids. CDR3 sequence reads: CASSHFGTSDHEQYF. DNA of the CDR3: TGTGCCAGCAGCCACTTCGGGACTAGCGACCACGAGCAGTACTTC.

The gene calls are TRBV7-8 and TRBJ2-1, with 10 bases lining up with TRBD2. Germline lookup yields CDR1 SGHVS and CDR2 FQNEAQ. Unmatched junction bases numbered 6, after V lost 5 bases and J lost 5 bases. CDR3 size: 15 residues. In DNA form, the CDR3 reads TGTGCCAGCAGCGGGAGACTAGCGGGTCACAATGAGCAGTTCTTC. It is translated as CASSGRLAGHNEQFF.

The V gene is TRBV7-2, the J gene TRBJ2-3; TRBD2 agrees at 11 bases. The CDR3 is 15 amino acids. Germline V gives CDR1 SGHTA, CDR2 FQGNSA. J lost 7 bases, V lost 0 bases, and 3 bases had no gene match. In DNA form, the CDR3 reads TGTGCCAGCAGCTTAGCTAGCGGGAGGGCAAATACGCAGTATTTT. Amino acid sequence: CASSLASGRANTQYF.

The chain employs TRBV13 and TRBJ1-4; TRBD1 matches 12 bases. J was trimmed by 13 bases and V by 0 bases; bases with no gene match: 12. The CDR3 is 17 amino acids. Germline values: CDR1 PRHDT, CDR2 FYEKMQ (reference sequence). CDR3 residues: CASSLGLIGTGGAGLFF. The CDR3 DNA sequence: TGTGCCAGCAGCTTAGGCCTAATTGGGACAGGGGGCGCGGGACTGTTTTTT.

The CDR3 nucleotides read TGCGCCAGCAGTGAAAGCGGGGGCAAAAGGACAGATACGCAGTATTTT. Its translation: CASSESGGKRTDTQYF. The gene calls are TRBV10-1 and TRBJ2-3, with 8 bases lining up with TRBD2. J was trimmed by 3 bases and V by 3 bases; bases with no gene match: 8. CDR1 and CDR2 (germline): WNHNN, SYGVQD (reference sequence). CDR3 length equals 16 residues.

This clone was counted a few times. CDR3 coding DNA: TGTGCCAGCATTTCAGGGGGCACTGAAGCTTTCTTT. It yields the protein CASISGGTEAFF. The V gene is TRBV6-1, the J gene TRBJ1-1, with 7 bases that match TRBD1. The CDR3 consists of 12 residues. V dropped 7 bases and J dropped 4; count of bases not matched to a gene: 3. Germline CDR1 and CDR2: MNHNS and SASEGT.

This clone showed up just once. The rearrangement joins TRBV28 to TRBJ1-2; possible D gene TRBD1, 6 bases. V lost 3 bases and J lost 8, with 13 bases in between. The CDR3 runs to 13 residues. The germline gives CDR1 MDHEN, CDR2 SYDVKM. CDR3 in DNA: TGTGCCAGCAGTTTGGGGGGGGCGCGAGGCTACACCTTC. Its protein product is CASSLGGARGYTF.

The chain uses TRBV7-9 and TRBJ1-4; unclear D gene. V lost 1 base and J lost 4, with 7 bases in between. The CDR3 contains 14 residues. The germline CDR1 and CDR2 sequences are SEHNR and FQNEAQ (reference sequence). The CDR3 region is CASSLGAGNEKLFF. As DNA, the CDR3 is TGTGCCAGCAGCTTAGGGGCGGGTAATGAAAAACTGTTTTTT.